Only a few counts were recorded for the clone carrying this TCR beta chain. These data are taken from a study of patients and donors after allogeneic stem cell transplantation. CDR3 length: 14 amino acids. Germline trimming cut 6 bases from V and 6 bases from J; bases unmatched to any gene: 7. TCRdb recomputed calls from the RT-PCR reads with MiXCR, one row per CDR3 protein. The sample contains more than 850,000 distinct CDR3 sequences, about 20% of which appear only once. V usage is TRBV12-3 or TRBV12-4 and J usage is TRBJ1-5; 8 bases are a match to TRBD1. The sequence derives from a human donor who was either an allogeneic HSCT recipient or a stem cell or donor lymphocyte infusion donor (not recorded which). It is not recorded whose cells these are; they may come from a transplant donor. The sequenced material came from blood, either unsorted or a sorted T cell fraction (not recorded which). The CDR3 is CASSQQGELQPQHF. The DNA for the CDR3 is TGTGCCAGCAGCCAACAGGGGGAACTTCAGCCCCAGCATTTT.